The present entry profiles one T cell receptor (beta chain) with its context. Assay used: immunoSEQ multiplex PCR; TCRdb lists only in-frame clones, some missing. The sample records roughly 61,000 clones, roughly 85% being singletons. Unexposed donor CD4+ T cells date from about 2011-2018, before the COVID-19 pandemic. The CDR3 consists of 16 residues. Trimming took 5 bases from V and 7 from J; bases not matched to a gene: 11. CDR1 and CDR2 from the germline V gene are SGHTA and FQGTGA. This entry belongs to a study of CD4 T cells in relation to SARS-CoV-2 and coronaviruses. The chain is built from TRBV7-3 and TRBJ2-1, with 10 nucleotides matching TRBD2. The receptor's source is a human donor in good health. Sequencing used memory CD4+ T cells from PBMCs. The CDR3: CASSLRAGGPANEQFF. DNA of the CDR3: TGTGCCAGCAGCCTTCGAGCGGGAGGGCCCGCTAATGAGCAGTTCTTC. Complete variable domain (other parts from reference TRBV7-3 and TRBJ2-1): GAGVSQTPSNKVTEKGKYVELRCDPISGHTALYWYRQSLGQGPEFLIYFQGTGAADDSGLPNDRFFAVRPEGSVSTLKIQRTERGDSAVYLCASSLRAGGPANEQFFGPGTRLTVL.